These T cell receptor beta chains were read from a single sample in a study of technical replicates of blood from several donors. Some clones are missing from TCRdb's copy, which holds only in-frame ones; the method was immunoSEQ multiplex PCR. The data contain 55,000 to 80,000 clones, under 90% of them singletons. The sequenced material came from PBMCs. These receptors originate from a human donor in good health. Some clones in this sample may be carry-over from other donors' samples. CDR3s include the opening cysteine and the closing phenylalanine or tryptophan. A D gene is named only where the DNA matches it firmly. Clone size is not always given. Where it is, it says once, few, many or a class for expanded clones.

J gene: TRBJ1-2; V gene: TRBV7-9; D gene: TRBD1; clone size: .; CDR3 DNA: TGTGCCAGCAGCTTACAACAGGGGAGAGGGGGCTACACCTTC; CDR3 protein: CASSLQQGRGGYTF
J gene: TRBJ1-2; V gene: TRBV29-1; D gene: .; clone size: .; CDR3 DNA: TGCAGCGTTGCTCCGACAGCCAACTATGGCTACACCTTC; CDR3 protein: CSVAPTANYGYTF
J gene: TRBJ2-2; V gene: TRBV6-6; D gene: TRBD1; clone size: .; CDR3 DNA: TGTGCCAGCAGGGGACAGGGGGAGGCCACCGGGGAGCTGTTTTTT; CDR3 protein: CASRGQGEATGELFF
J gene: TRBJ1-2; V gene: TRBV7-9; D gene: .; clone size: .; CDR3 DNA: TGTGCCAGCAGCTTAGTAGGGGCCGGTGGCTACACCTTC; CDR3 protein: CASSLVGAGGYTF
J gene: TRBJ2-1; V gene: TRBV11-1; D gene: .; clone size: .; CDR3 DNA: TGTGCCAGCAGCTTAGTGTATAGTACCTACAATGAGCAGTTCTTC; CDR3 protein: CASSLVYSTYNEQFF
J gene: TRBJ2-3; V gene: TRBV7-9; D gene: .; clone size: .; CDR3 DNA: TGTGCCAGCAGCCCCAGCGGATATAGCACAGATACGCAGTATTTT; CDR3 protein: CASSPSGYSTDTQYF
J gene: TRBJ2-7; V gene: TRBV18; D gene: TRBD1; clone size: .; CDR3 DNA: TGTGCCAGCTCACCCCTAACAGGGGGCTCCTACGAGCAGTACTTC; CDR3 protein: CASSPLTGGSYEQYF
J gene: TRBJ1-2; V gene: TRBV19; D gene: .; clone size: .; CDR3 DNA: TGTGCCAGTAGCCCGGCGGGGGGTAATAACTATGGCTACACCTTC; CDR3 protein: CASSPAGGNNYGYTF
J gene: TRBJ2-2; V gene: TRBV6-4; D gene: .; clone size: .; CDR3 DNA: TGTGCCAGCAGTGACCTCGGCACCGGGGAGCTGTTTTTT; CDR3 protein: CASSDLGTGELFF
J gene: TRBJ1-2; V gene: TRBV14; D gene: .; clone size: few; CDR3 DNA: TGTGCCAGCAGCCAAGACCCGACACCTTCGGGCTACACCTTC; CDR3 protein: CASSQDPTPSGYTF
J gene: TRBJ1-6; V gene: TRBV6-5; D gene: TRBD1; clone size: .; CDR3 DNA: TGTGCCAGCAGTTACTCTGGCAGGGGGAATTCACCCCTCCACTTT; CDR3 protein: CASSYSGRGNSPLHF
J gene: TRBJ1-2; V gene: TRBV11-1; D gene: .; clone size: .; CDR3 DNA: TGTGCCAGCAGCCCTCGCGCCGGGAACGGCGGCTACACCTTC; CDR3 protein: CASSPRAGNGGYTF
J gene: TRBJ2-7; V gene: TRBV21-1; D gene: .; clone size: .; CDR3 DNA: TGTGCCAGCAGCAATGACAGGGGCCCTTCCCCCTACGAGCAGTACTTC; CDR3 protein: CASSNDRGPSPYEQYF
J gene: TRBJ1-2; V gene: TRBV4-3; D gene: .; clone size: .; CDR3 DNA: TGCGCCAGCAGCCAAGGGAATGACATATATGGCTACACCTTC; CDR3 protein: CASSQGNDIYGYTF
J gene: TRBJ2-3; V gene: TRBV13; D gene: .; clone size: .; CDR3 DNA: TGTGCCAGCAGCTTAGTTGGCCTAGCGTCCCGCCATGGAGATACGCAGTATTTT; CDR3 protein: CASSLVGLASRHGDTQYF
J gene: TRBJ1-6; V gene: TRBV2; D gene: TRBD1; clone size: .; CDR3 DNA: TGTGCCAGCAGTGTCGACAGGGGTGAATCACCCCTCCACTTT; CDR3 protein: CASSVDRGESPLHF
J gene: TRBJ1-1; V gene: TRBV7-9; D gene: .; clone size: few; CDR3 DNA: TGTGCCAGCAGCTTCACGAGTCCCACTGAAGCTTTCTTT; CDR3 protein: CASSFTSPTEAFF
J gene: TRBJ2-1; V gene: TRBV7-6; D gene: .; clone size: .; CDR3 DNA: TGTGCCAGCAGTTCCCCTAATGAGCAGTTCTTC; CDR3 protein: CASSSPNEQFF
J gene: TRBJ1-2; V gene: TRBV5-8; D gene: TRBD1; clone size: .; CDR3 DNA: TGTGCCAGCAGCATCGGACAGGGGGCGCCCGGCTACACCTTC; CDR3 protein: CASSIGQGAPGYTF
J gene: TRBJ1-5; V gene: TRBV5-1; D gene: .; clone size: .; CDR3 DNA: TGCGCCAGGGCGGGGGTCGGACAGCCCCAGCATTTT; CDR3 protein: CARAGVGQPQHF
J gene: TRBJ1-3; V gene: TRBV7-2; D gene: .; clone size: .; CDR3 DNA: TGTGCCAGCAGCTTACTGGGCAGCCGTTTCGCCGGAAACACCATATATTTT; CDR3 protein: CASSLLGSRFAGNTIYF
J gene: TRBJ2-7; V gene: TRBV18; D gene: TRBD1; clone size: .; CDR3 DNA: TGTGCCAGCTCACACGGGACAGAGGGCGAGCAGTACTTC; CDR3 protein: CASSHGTEGEQYF
J gene: TRBJ2-5; V gene: TRBV19; D gene: TRBD1; clone size: .; CDR3 DNA: TGTGCCAGCAGGAGACAGGGGGCAGGGGAGACCCAGTACTTC; CDR3 protein: CASRRQGAGETQYF
J gene: TRBJ1-4; V gene: TRBV19; D gene: .; clone size: .; CDR3 DNA: TGTGCCAGTAGTCCCACAGGGTATTACGAAAAACTGTTTTTT; CDR3 protein: CASSPTGYYEKLFF
J gene: TRBJ2-3; V gene: TRBV5-4; D gene: .; clone size: .; CDR3 DNA: TGTGCCAGCAGCTCGATAGCGGTGGGCGGGGTAGATACGCAGTATTTT; CDR3 protein: CASSSIAVGGVDTQYF
J gene: TRBJ2-1; V gene: TRBV9; D gene: TRBD1; clone size: .; CDR3 DNA: TGTGCCAGCAGCCCCCCGCCCCAGGGGGCCGGGTACAATGAGCAGTTCTTC; CDR3 protein: CASSPPPQGAGYNEQFF
J gene: TRBJ2-7; V gene: TRBV20-1; D gene: .; clone size: .; CDR3 DNA: TGCAGTGCAACTCAGGGTAACGAGCAGTACTTC; CDR3 protein: CSATQGNEQYF
J gene: TRBJ2-3; V gene: TRBV7-9; D gene: TRBD2; clone size: .; CDR3 DNA: TGTGCCAGCAGCTTATGGGCTAGCGGGAGAGGAGATACGCAGTATTTT; CDR3 protein: CASSLWASGRGDTQYF
J gene: TRBJ2-2; V gene: TRBV5-4; D gene: .; clone size: .; CDR3 DNA: TGTGCCAGCAGCTTGGGTCAGACAACCGGGGAGCTGTTTTTT; CDR3 protein: CASSLGQTTGELFF
J gene: TRBJ1-1; V gene: TRBV4-2; D gene: .; clone size: .; CDR3 DNA: TGTGCCAGCAGCGGGGGGTTCGCTGAAGCTTTCTTT; CDR3 protein: CASSGGFAEAFF
J gene: TRBJ2-7; V gene: TRBV5-5; D gene: .; clone size: .; CDR3 DNA: TGTGCCAGCAGTCTGGTTGGGAGGTCCTACGAGCAGTACTTC; CDR3 protein: CASSLVGRSYEQYF
J gene: TRBJ1-2; V gene: TRBV30; D gene: .; clone size: .; CDR3 DNA: TGTGCCTGGAGCCCCACCAGGGTAGTTGGCTACACCTTC; CDR3 protein: CAWSPTRVVGYTF
J gene: TRBJ1-5; V gene: TRBV18; D gene: TRBD1; clone size: .; CDR3 DNA: TGTGCCAGCTCACCCGACAGGGATCAGCCCCAGCATTTT; CDR3 protein: CASSPDRDQPQHF
J gene: TRBJ1-1; V gene: TRBV4-3; D gene: .; clone size: .; CDR3 DNA: TGCGCCAGCAGCCAAGAACGGTGGGGGGAGCGAAACACTGAAGCTTTCTTT; CDR3 protein: CASSQERWGERNTEAFF
J gene: TRBJ1-6; V gene: TRBV7-9; D gene: .; clone size: .; CDR3 DNA: TGTGCCAGCAGCCCAGGGGTTCCTAATTCACCCCTCCACTTT; CDR3 protein: CASSPGVPNSPLHF
J gene: TRBJ2-3; V gene: TRBV5-4; D gene: TRBD2; clone size: .; CDR3 DNA: TGTGCCAGCAGTCCCGACTATCTAGCGGAGCAGTATTTT; CDR3 protein: CASSPDYLAEQYF
J gene: TRBJ1-6; V gene: TRBV5-6; D gene: .; clone size: .; CDR3 DNA: TGTGCCAGCATAACGACCGTGACAGTCAACCCCTATAATTCACCCCTCCACTTT; CDR3 protein: CASITTVTVNPYNSPLHF
J gene: TRBJ2-3; V gene: TRBV30; D gene: TRBD2; clone size: .; CDR3 DNA: TGTGCTCAGGGACTAGCAGGCACAGATACGCAGTATTTT; CDR3 protein: CAQGLAGTDTQYF
J gene: TRBJ2-1; V gene: TRBV7-9; D gene: .; clone size: .; CDR3 DNA: TGTGCCAGCAGCGGAGGGCCTAGCGCCTACAATGAGCAGTTCTTC; CDR3 protein: CASSGGPSAYNEQFF
J gene: TRBJ1-3; V gene: TRBV4-3; D gene: .; clone size: .; CDR3 DNA: TGCGCCAGCAGCCAAGATGGTGTAACAGCCTCTGGAAACACCATATATTTT; CDR3 protein: CASSQDGVTASGNTIYF
J gene: TRBJ2-7; V gene: TRBV6-5; D gene: TRBD1; clone size: .; CDR3 DNA: TGTGCCAGCAGTTACCAATCCAGGGGGCGAGAGCAGTACTTC; CDR3 protein: CASSYQSRGREQYF
J gene: TRBJ2-3; V gene: TRBV19; D gene: TRBD2; clone size: .; CDR3 DNA: TGTGCCACTAGCGGGAGGGAAGGGGGCACAGATACGCAGTATTTT; CDR3 protein: CATSGREGGTDTQYF
J gene: TRBJ2-3; V gene: TRBV7-9; D gene: .; clone size: .; CDR3 DNA: TGTGCCAGCAGCTTAGGCACTGCTAGCACAGATACGCAGTATTTT; CDR3 protein: CASSLGTASTDTQYF
J gene: TRBJ1-1; V gene: TRBV7-3; D gene: .; clone size: once; CDR3 DNA: TGTGCCAGCAGCTTATCCGGGGGTCGGACTGAAGCTTTCTTT; CDR3 protein: CASSLSGGRTEAFF
J gene: TRBJ1-1; V gene: TRBV19; D gene: TRBD1; clone size: .; CDR3 DNA: TGTGCCAGTAGTGATCCAGGGGGATCGAACACTGAAGCTTTCTTT; CDR3 protein: CASSDPGGSNTEAFF
J gene: TRBJ2-7; V gene: TRBV19; D gene: TRBD2; clone size: .; CDR3 DNA: TGTGCCAGTAGCCGTACAGGACTAGCGGGAGAGGATGAGCAGTACTTC; CDR3 protein: CASSRTGLAGEDEQYF
J gene: TRBJ1-1; V gene: TRBV30; D gene: .; clone size: .; CDR3 DNA: TGTGCCTGGAGTGTACTCGTGGGGGGCACTGAAGCTTTCTTT; CDR3 protein: CAWSVLVGGTEAFF
J gene: TRBJ1-1; V gene: TRBV10-3; D gene: .; clone size: few; CDR3 DNA: TGTGCCATCAGTGACAAAATGAACACTGAAGCTTTCTTT; CDR3 protein: CAISDKMNTEAFF
J gene: TRBJ1-4; V gene: TRBV5-4; D gene: TRBD1; clone size: .; CDR3 DNA: TGTGCCAGCAGCACATATGGGACAGGGGAGCCTAATGAAAAACTGTTTTTT; CDR3 protein: CASSTYGTGEPNEKLFF